The 29 T cell receptor beta chains below all came from one sample that was sequenced in a study of T cells in Graves' hyperthyroidism and ophthalmopathy. RNA transcripts were the template for amplifying TCR beta CDR3 regions. When the TCR CDR3 underwent first-round RT-PCR, the HTBI primer set was used. One entry per CDR3 protein results from TCRdb running MiXCR on the multiplex PCR reads. The profile shows 540,000 or so distinct CDR3 sequences, about 43% of them singletons. The sequenced sample was peripheral blood or thyroid tissue (not recorded which). The receptors derive from an adult woman with Graves' disease, either hyperthyroidism or ophthalmopathy (not recorded which).

This chain joins TRBV7-2 and TRBJ2-7; D is unresolved. There are 13 residues in the CDR3. The V end lost 0 bases, the J end lost 5 bases, and 8 bases lay between the germline ends. In germline, CDR1 is SGHTA, CDR2 FQGNSA. CDR3 bases: TGTGCCAGCAGCTTAGCTCAGCCCAACGAGCAGTACTTC. Translation gives CASSLAQPNEQYF.

This clonotype was counted at least ten times. The rearrangement uses TRBV27 and TRBJ2-7; TRBD2 matches 9 bases. The CDR3 is made up of 16 amino acids. With V trimmed by 2 bases and J by 0 bases, 5 bases remained unmatched. Germline-derived CDR1 and CDR2 are MNHEY and SMNVEV (reference sequence). CDR3 protein: CASSLRSGRLSYEQYF. The CDR3 DNA follows: TGTGCCAGCAGTTTACGAAGCGGGAGGCTCTCCTACGAGCAGTACTTC.

This clonotype came up many times. The chain links TRBV10-3 to TRBJ1-1; unclear D gene. CDR1 is ENHRY and CDR2 is SYGVKD in the germline V gene. CDR3 length: 11 amino acids. V was pared by 7 bases and J by 0 bases, with 3 bases between. The CDR3 region has the DNA TGTGCCATCACAGTGAACACTGAAGCTTTCTTT. This sequence encodes CAITVNTEAFF.

The V and J genes are TRBV29-1 and TRBJ2-7; D possibly corresponds to TRBD2 (6 bases). CDR1 and CDR2 (germline): SQVTM, ANQGSEA. The V end lost 7 bases, the J end lost 0 bases, and 16 bases lay between the germline ends. This CDR3 has 14 amino acids. As DNA, the CDR3 is TGCAGCGCCGCGGGACTGCCTGACTCCTACGAGCAGTACTTC. Translation gives CSAAGLPDSYEQYF.

This rearrangement joins TRBV2 to TRBJ1-1; D call uncertain. CDR3 length: 15 amino acids. Trimming pared 4 bases from V and 1 base from J, leaving 13 bases between. Germline assignment: CDR1 SNHLY and CDR2 FYNNEI. Here the CDR3 reads CASSVQEGANTEAFF. The CDR3 coding sequence is TGTGCCAGCAGTGTCCAGGAGGGAGCGAACACTGAAGCTTTCTTT.

This clonotype was seen at least ten times. The chain joins TRBV5-4 to TRBJ2-5, with TRBD1 identical over 8 bases. The CDR3 length is 14 residues. V was clipped by 4 bases and J by 2 bases; unmatched bases: 4. From germline, CDR1 is SGHNT and CDR2 YYREEE (reference sequence). The chain's CDR3 is CASSQDREQETQYF. DNA for the CDR3: TGTGCCAGCAGCCAGGACAGGGAACAAGAGACCCAGTACTTC. Looking up the rest from reference TRBV5-4 and TRBJ2-5 gives the full variable domain: ETGVTQSPTHLIKTRGQQVTLRCSSQSGHNTVSWYQQALGQGPQFIFQYYREEENGRGNFPPRFSGLQFPNYSSELNVNALELDDSALYLCASSQDREQETQYFGPGTRLLVL.

This chain links TRBV7-9 with TRBJ1-5, with D uncertain. Germline assignment: CDR1 SEHNR and CDR2 FQNEAQ (reference sequence). Trimming took 1 base from V and 6 from J, leaving 10 bases between them. The CDR3 runs 14 residues. The CDR3 protein is CASSLGGSGQPQHF. The CDR3 region has the DNA TGTGCCAGCAGCTTAGGAGGGTCGGGTCAGCCCCAGCATTTT. The full variable domain, its missing parts supplied by reference TRBV7-9 and TRBJ1-5, is DTGVSQNPRHKITKRGQNVTFRCDPISEHNRLYWYRQTLGQGPEFLTYFQNEAQLEKSRLLSDRFSAERPKGSFSTLEIQRTEQGDSAMYLCASSLGGSGQPQHFGDGTRLSIL.

V and J are TRBV2 and TRBJ2-1; 10 bases agree with TRBD2. J was trimmed by 6 bases and V by 7 bases; bases with no gene match: 9. CDR1 and CDR2 (germline): SNHLY, FYNNEI. This CDR3 spans 15 amino acids. The CDR3 coding sequence is TGTGCCAGCACTCGTGGAAGCGGGAGGGTCAATGAGCAGTTCTTC. It translates to CASTRGSGRVNEQFF.

Points on this clonotype: The limits of the CDR3 on the DNA are not certain, so only TCRdb's listed CDR3 is given. This rearrangement joins TRBV7-9 to TRBJ1-4; the table's TRBD1 call for D was not verified on the DNA. The CDR3 has 20 residues if both end residues are counted. Germline loops: CDR1 SEHNR, CDR2 FQNEAQ (reference sequence). This chain's CDR3 is CASSLALRDRNISEMKNCFF.

To note about this clonotype: The junction does not match germline at one end; this may be a read error. V usage is TRBV7-9 and J usage is TRBJ1-5; no reliable D call. Germline CDR1 reads SEHNR; CDR2 reads FQNEAQ (reference sequence). This CDR3 is built from 16 residues. The DNA for the CDR3 is TGCGCCAGCAGTGAGTCAAGGACCAGGCTTAATCAGCCCCAGCATTTT. This codes for CASSESRTRLNQPQHF. Filled out from reference TRBV7-9 and TRBJ1-5, the complete variable domain reads DTGVSQNPRHKITKRGQNVTFRCDPISEHNRLYWYRQTLGQGPEFLTYFQNEAQLEKSRLLSDRFSAERPKGSFSTLEIQRTEQGDSAMYLCASSESRTRLNQPQHFGDGTRLSIL.

The chain has TRBV19 and TRBJ1-1, with D possibly matching TRBD1 (5 bases). There are 17 residues in the CDR3. Germline loops: CDR1 LNHDA, CDR2 SQIVND (reference sequence). Trimming removed 8 bases at V and 1 base at J, with 23 bases between. CDR3 nucleotide sequence: TGTGCCAGTGCTGACTGGACACCAAGGTCCGGGAACACTGAAGCTTTCTTT. It encodes CASADWTPRSGNTEAFF.

This clonotype showed up many times. The chain has TRBV7-9 and TRBJ2-7, with 12 bases identical to TRBD2. With V trimmed by 5 bases and J by 12 bases, 14 bases remained unmatched. Germline CDR1 SEHNR, CDR2 FQNEAQ (reference sequence). The CDR3 has 15 residues. The CDR3 reads CASSISPRLAGEMYF. CDR3 nucleotide sequence: TGTGCCAGCAGCATTTCACCTAGACTAGCGGGAGAAATGTACTTC.

On this clonotype itself: No conserved phenylalanine or tryptophan is present at the end of the CDR3, so a read error is the likely explanation. Written as DNA, the CDR3 is TGTGCAAGCAGTGGGGGTCCTAACTATGGCTACACCCTC. It codes for CASSGGPNYGYTL. This sequence joins TRBV2 and TRBJ1-2, with D possibly being TRBD1 (5 bases). CDR1 and CDR2 from the germline V gene are SNHLY and FYNNEI. The CDR3 is 13 residues long.

Ten or more counts support this clonotype. The chain links TRBV4-1 to TRBJ2-5; D not certain. The CDR3 extends over 13 amino acids. Germline V gene lookup returns CDR1 MGHRA and CDR2 YSYEKL. V lost 1 base to trimming and J lost 3 bases, with 6 bases between them. The CDR3: CASSQVVEETQYF. The CDR3 DNA sequence: TGCGCCAGCAGCCAAGTTGTCGAAGAGACCCAGTACTTC.

This clonotype appeared a few times. The CDR3: CASSLGTPGQGGYQPQHF. The DNA of the CDR3 is TGTGCCAGCAGCTTAGGAACTCCGGGACAGGGAGGTTATCAGCCCCAGCATTTT. The chain joins TRBV7-8 to TRBJ1-5, with 9 bases fitting TRBD1. The CDR3 is 18 amino acids. With V trimmed by 1 base and J by 5 bases, 12 bases remained unmatched. Germline V gene sequence: CDR1 SGHVS, CDR2 FQNEAQ. The full variable domain, rest sourced from reference TRBV7-8 and TRBJ1-5, is GAGVSQSPRYKVAKRGQDVALRCDPISGHVSLFWYQQALGQGPEFLTYFQNEAQLDKSGLPSDRFFAERPEGSVSTLKIQRTQQEDSAVYLCASSLGTPGQGGYQPQHFGDGTRLSIL.

Here the CDR3 reads CSAERDIADTQYF. CDR3 coding DNA: TGCAGTGCTGAGCGGGATATCGCAGATACGCAGTACTTC. J is TRBJ2-5 and V is TRBV20-1; 7 bases fit TRBD2. The CDR3 has 13 amino acids. The germline gives CDR1 DFQATT, CDR2 SNEGSKA (reference sequence). Trimming at V came to 5 bases and at J to 11 bases, leaving 14 bases not matched to a gene.

The chain combines TRBV2 with TRBJ1-2, with D possibly matching TRBD1 (6 bases). V was trimmed by 2 bases and J by 2 bases, leaving 9 bases between them. This CDR3 comprises 14 residues. Germline CDR1 SNHLY, CDR2 FYNNEI. The DNA of the CDR3 is TGTGCCAGCAGTGAACAGGGGATCAACTATGGCTACACCTTC. Amino acid sequence: CASSEQGINYGYTF. The full variable domain, its missing parts supplied by reference TRBV2 and TRBJ1-2, is EPEVTQTPSHQVTQMGQEVILRCVPISNHLYFYWYRQILGQKVEFLVSFYNNEISEKSEIFDDQFSVERPDGSNFTLKIRSTKLEDSAMYFCASSEQGINYGYTFGSGTRLTVV.

The gene calls are TRBV2 and TRBJ2-7; the D is unclear. The V end lost 7 bases, the J end lost 0 bases, and 4 bases lay between the germline ends. This CDR3 is built from 11 residues. Germline V CDR1 and CDR2: SNHLY, FYNNEI. The CDR3 bases are TGTGCCAGCACCGGCTCCTACGAGCAGTACTTC. Its protein is CASTGSYEQYF.

This clonotype has a handful of counts. The rearrangement uses TRBV30 and TRBJ2-2; TRBD1 matches at 7 bases. V dropped 0 bases and J dropped 4; count of bases not matched to a gene: 8. This CDR3 has 16 residues. From germline, CDR1 is GTSNPN and CDR2 SVGIG (reference sequence). The CDR3 coding sequence is TGTGCCTGGAGTGTAATACCAGGGGGATCCACCGGGGAGCTGTTTTTT. Encoded protein: CAWSVIPGGSTGELFF. Full variable domain (rest looked up from reference TRBV30 and TRBJ2-2): SQTIHQWPATLVQPVGSPLSLECTVEGTSNPNLYWYRQAAGRGLQLLFYSVGIGQISSEVPQNLSASRPQDRQFILSSKKLLLSDSGFYLCAWSVIPGGSTGELFFGEGSRLTVL.

In its sample, this clonotype was seen many times. The chain links TRBV4-2 to TRBJ2-7; TRBD1 matches at 7 bases. Germline CDR1 LGHNA, CDR2 YNFKEQ. The CDR3 is 15 amino acids. V shed 2 bases and J 3 bases; nucleotides not matched to a gene: 7. The CDR3 spells CASSQTGTVFYEQYF. DNA for the CDR3: TGTGCCAGCAGCCAAACCGGGACAGTTTTCTACGAGCAGTACTTC.

The gene calls are TRBV5-4 and TRBJ2-5, with 10 positions matching TRBD2. The V and J ends lost 0 bases and 4 bases, in that order; junction bases with no gene match: 6. In germline, CDR1 is SGHNT, CDR2 YYREEE (reference sequence). The CDR3 contains 16 residues. The CDR3 loop reads CASSLALAGVRETQYF. CDR3 in DNA: TGTGCCAGCAGCTTGGCGCTAGCGGGAGTTAGAGAGACCCAGTACTTC.

This clonotype has ten or more counts. This sequence joins TRBV20-1 and TRBJ2-7; 8 nucleotides agree with TRBD1. The germline V gene encodes CDR1 DFQATT and CDR2 SNEGSKA (reference sequence). The CDR3 covers 13 residues. Losses at the gene ends were 6 bases for V and 3 bases for J; bases not matched to a gene: 7. In DNA form, the CDR3 reads TGCAGTGCGAGGACAGGGTCTCTCTACGAGCAGTACTTC. Amino acids: CSARTGSLYEQYF.

The CDR3 nucleotides read TGTGCCAGCGGGCGGGCGAACACCGGGGAGCTGTTTTTT. This sequence encodes CASGRANTGELFF. This chain links TRBV6-1 with TRBJ2-2; perhaps TRBD2 as D (5 bases). The ends were cut back, 8 bases at V and 0 bases at J, with 7 bases in the middle. Germline V lookup: CDR1 MNHNS, CDR2 SASEGT. This CDR3 spans 13 amino acids.

The chain uses TRBV29-1 and TRBJ2-7; TRBD1 matches 7 bases. This CDR3 contains 12 residues. Trimming removed 4 bases from V and 4 bases from J; junction bases left unmatched: 4. Germline CDR1 and CDR2: SQVTM and ANQGSEA. CDR3 residues: CSVGEGAYEQYF. In DNA form, the CDR3 reads TGCAGCGTTGGAGAGGGGGCTTACGAGCAGTACTTC.

This clonotype was found many times. The chain has TRBV5-1 and TRBJ1-5; TRBD1 aligns across 7 bases. CDR1 and CDR2 from the germline V gene are SGHRS and YFSETQ. The CDR3 covers 14 residues. V lost 3 bases, J lost 4 bases, and 4 bases stayed unmatched. This chain's CDR3 is CASSYGTANQPQHF. In DNA form, the CDR3 reads TGCGCCAGCAGCTACGGGACAGCTAATCAGCCCCAGCATTTT.

The J gene is TRBJ2-6, the V gene TRBV29-1; D is ambiguous. The CDR3 contains 15 residues. Germline CDR1 is SQVTM and CDR2 is ANQGSEA. Trimming cost V 3 bases and J 0 bases, with 9 bases left between them. CDR3: CSVDPDNSGANVLTF. CDR3 nucleotides: TGCAGCGTTGATCCAGATAACTCTGGGGCCAACGTCCTGACTTTC.

In this sample, this clonotype turned up many times. The genes are TRBV7-9 and TRBJ2-6; 7 bases fit TRBD1. Germline V gene lookup returns CDR1 SEHNR and CDR2 FQNEAQ (reference sequence). The J segment lost 4 bases and the V segment lost 8 bases, leaving 20 bases of the junction unmatched. CDR3 size: 19 residues. CDR3 nucleotide sequence: TGTGCCAGCGTTACAGGGGCCCCGGGCGCTCCGCGGGGGGCCAACGTCCTGACTTTC. It codes for CASVTGAPGAPRGANVLTF.

In the case of this clonotype: An end of the junction does not agree with germline; a read error may underlie this. V and J are TRBV10-2 and TRBJ2-7, with D maybe TRBD1 (5 bases). The CDR3 consists of 12 residues. In germline, CDR1 is WSHSY, CDR2 SAAADI. The CDR3 protein is CASSTQGNEQYF. The CDR3 region has the DNA TGTGCCAGCAGCACCCAGGGAAACGAGCAGTACTTC.

The genes are TRBV19 and TRBJ2-7, with TRBD2 matching over 10 bases. The CDR3 is 17 residues long. V shed 3 bases and J 2 bases; nucleotides not matched to a gene: 10. The V gene's germline CDR1 is LNHDA and CDR2 SQIVND (reference sequence). DNA for the CDR3: TGTGCCAGTAGTATCGACGGCAGAAGCGGGAGGGCCTACGAGCAGTACTTC. Protein: CASSIDGRSGRAYEQYF.